The 26 T cell receptor beta chains below all came from one sample that was sequenced in a study of a mutant IDH1 vaccine in newly diagnosed glioma. Time point noted: week 35, safety follow-up. Each vaccine dose was 300 ug of mutant IDH1 20-mer peptide, with topical imiquimod. TCRdb's copy holds only in-frame clones and misses some; the assay was immunoSEQ multiplex PCR. Counted here are some 58,000 clones, roughly 76% occurring once; the ten biggest clones make up roughly 5.2%. These receptors' targets are unknown. The sample consisted of PBMCs, taken from a glioma patient whose treatment included an IDH1 peptide vaccine. These receptors originate from a man aged 35-49 years with glioma.

The CDR3 nucleotides are TGCGCCAGCAGCTTGGGTGGGGGCAGGTACGAGCAGTACTTC. It encodes CASSLGGGRYEQYF. V is TRBV5-1 and J is TRBJ2-7; a weak D match, TRBD1 (6 bases). The V and J ends lost 0 bases and 4 bases respectively, with 11 bases between them. The CDR3 loop spans 14 amino acids. CDR1 SGHRS and CDR2 YFSETQ come from the germline V gene.

This chain joins TRBV12-5 and TRBJ2-5, with D hard to call. Trimming cost V 0 bases and J 6 bases, with 14 bases left between them. This CDR3 comprises 15 residues. Germline V CDR1 and CDR2: LGHNT, FRNRAP. CDR3 loop: CASGLVQRQFKTQYF. CDR3 in DNA: TGTGCTAGTGGTTTGGTACAAAGGCAGTTCAAGACCCAGTACTTC.

This chain links TRBV29-1 with TRBJ1-2; the D gene is possibly TRBD1 (6 bases). Trimming took off 2 bases at V and 4 bases at J, with 14 bases between the two ends. Germline CDR1 and CDR2: SQVTM and ANQGSEA. The CDR3 contains 14 residues. CDR3 sequence reads: CSVESTGLSYGYTF. CDR3 nucleotide sequence: TGCAGCGTTGAAAGTACAGGGTTATCCTATGGCTACACCTTC.

The chain employs TRBV6-5 and TRBJ1-4; D may be TRBD1 (5 bases). The germline V and J ends were trimmed by 5 bases and 7 bases, with 17 bases remaining between them. This CDR3 is 15 amino acids long. CDR1 and CDR2 from the germline V gene are MNHEY and SVGAGI. CDR3 region: CASSQVGGGSEKLFF. Written as DNA, the CDR3 is TGTGCCAGCAGTCAAGTGGGGGGAGGGAGTGAAAAACTGTTTTTT.

The chain uses TRBV7-2 and TRBJ2-2; 7 positions agree with TRBD2. The germline V gene has CDR1 SGHTA and CDR2 FQGNSA. The V and J ends lost 1 base and 6 bases, in that order; junction bases with no gene match: 5. The length of the CDR3 is 15 residues. The CDR3 DNA reads TGTGCCAGCAGCTTAGAATCGGGGAGGGCCGGGGAGCTGTTTTTT. The encoded protein is CASSLESGRAGELFF.

The genes are TRBV10-3 and TRBJ2-5; no firm D call. The DNA matches TRBJ2-7 better at its end, which makes the J call doubtful. Germline V CDR1 and CDR2: ENHRY, SYGVKD. CDR3 length equals 12 residues. CDR3: CAISSLSYEQYF. The CDR3 DNA sequence: TGTGCCATCAGTTCGCTCTCCTACGAGCAGTACTTC.

This clone was observed a single time. V gene TRBV6-6 combines with J gene TRBJ1-1; D gene unclear. Germline CDR1 reads MNHNY; CDR2 reads SVGAGI (reference sequence). The CDR3 sequence is 14 residues long. V shed 6 bases and J shed 3 bases, with 14 bases lying between them. In nucleotides, the CDR3 is TGTGCCAGCAGGCGCGCTCGGGAGGACACTGAAGCTTTCTTT. Encoded protein: CASRRAREDTEAFF.

This clone was counted between two and nine times. V is TRBV7-8 and J is TRBJ2-7; D remains ambiguous. The ends were cut back, 4 bases at V and 3 bases at J, with 13 bases in the middle. Germline V gene lookup returns CDR1 SGHVS and CDR2 FQNEAQ. This CDR3 comprises 14 residues. The CDR3 DNA is TGTGCCAGCAGCTCGACAAATATAAACTACGAGCAGTACTTC. Protein sequence: CASSSTNINYEQYF.

This clone was seen once. V gene TRBV7-9 combines with J gene TRBJ1-2; possible D gene TRBD1, 6 bases. The CDR3 consists of 13 residues. V was shortened by 5 bases and J by 4 bases, with 11 bases between the two germline ends. Germline loops: CDR1 SEHNR, CDR2 FQNEAQ (reference sequence). The DNA of the CDR3 is TGTGCCAGCAGCCCAGGGGATGGCTATGGCTACACCTTC. Protein: CASSPGDGYGYTF.

Concerning this clone: An end of the junction differs from the germline gene, which may be a read error. The J gene is TRBJ2-5, the V gene TRBV11-2, with 7 bases that match TRBD2. CDR1 and CDR2 (germline): SGHAT, FQNNGV. The CDR3 extends over 13 amino acids. The CDR3 loop is CASSLGLPKTEYF. CDR3 sequence (DNA): TGTGCCAGCAGCCTGGGACTACCTAAGACCGAGTACTTC.

The chain links TRBV5-1 to TRBJ2-1, with 10 bases matching TRBD2. CDR3 size: 15 residues. Trimming cost V 5 bases and J 6 bases; bases outside gene matches: 8. Germline CDR1 is SGHRS and CDR2 is YFSETQ. CDR3 sequence reads: CASRTTSGVPNEQFF. The CDR3 bases are TGCGCCAGCAGAACCACTAGCGGGGTTCCCAATGAGCAGTTCTTC.

The chain couples TRBV12-5 to TRBJ2-7, with D unclear. The germline gives CDR1 LGHNT, CDR2 FRNRAP. This CDR3 region has 13 residues. V lost 0 bases and J 5 bases, leaving 8 bases between the germline ends. The CDR3, as DNA: TGTGCTAGTGGTTTGGTACTAAGGGACGAGCAGTACTTC. Amino acid sequence: CASGLVLRDEQYF.

This sequence joins TRBV2 and TRBJ2-6; D may be TRBD2 (5 bases). Per germline, CDR1 SNHLY and CDR2 FYNNEI. The CDR3 extends over 15 amino acids. Trimming shortened V by 5 bases and J by 0 bases, and 8 bases separated the two germline ends. The CDR3: CASSWTFSGANVLTF. As DNA, the CDR3 is TGTGCCAGCAGTTGGACTTTCTCTGGGGCCAACGTCCTGACTTTC.

The V gene is TRBV7-2, the J gene TRBJ2-1; the match to TRBD1 covers 9 bases. The germline V gene has CDR1 SGHTA and CDR2 FQGNSA. V trimming: 5 bases; J trimming: 7 bases; junction bases outside the gene matches: 9. The CDR3 extends over 15 amino acids. The CDR3 sequence is CASSRPGTGRNEQFF. In DNA form, the CDR3 reads TGTGCCAGCAGCCGCCCCGGGACAGGGAGGAATGAGCAGTTCTTC.

V is TRBV4-3 and J is TRBJ2-5; 7 bases match TRBD1. Matching the DNA end better, TRBJ2-7 makes the J call doubtful. Germline CDR1 is LGHNA and CDR2 is YSLEER. The CDR3 contains 15 residues. The CDR3 DNA reads as TGCGCCAGCAGCCAAGATCCCGGGACAGTTTTCGAGCAGTACTTC. This gives the protein CASSQDPGTVFEQYF.

V usage is TRBV30 and J usage is TRBJ2-7, with D uncertain. V dropped 4 bases and J dropped 0 bases, with 13 bases sitting between them. CDR1 is GTSNPN and CDR2 is SVGIG in the germline V gene (reference sequence). The CDR3 is 14 residues long. CDR3 sequence: CAWTRSPSSYEQYF. In DNA, the CDR3 is TGTGCCTGGACCAGATCCCCGAGCTCCTACGAGCAGTACTTC.

V is TRBV27 and J is TRBJ2-7, with D perhaps TRBD1 (6 bases). The V and J ends lost 3 bases and 6 bases respectively, with 15 bases between them. Germline CDR1 reads MNHEY; CDR2 reads SMNVEV (reference sequence). The CDR3 is made up of 14 amino acids. CDR3 bases: TGTGCCAGCAGTTTTACCTTTCAGGGGAGCGAGCAGTACTTC. Residues: CASSFTFQGSEQYF.

The genes are TRBV2 and TRBJ1-2; weak D call: TRBD1 (5 bases). This CDR3 spans 13 amino acids. Between the trimmed V and J ends, which lost 7 bases and 5 bases, there was a span of 14 bases. The V gene's germline CDR1 is SNHLY and CDR2 FYNNEI. The CDR3 here is CASIVQGLYGYTF. CDR3 sequence (DNA): TGTGCCAGCATCGTCCAGGGCCTATATGGCTACACCTTC. The full variable domain, in which reference TRBV2 and TRBJ1-2 provide the parts outside the CDR3, is EPEVTQTPSHQVTQMGQEVILRCVPISNHLYFYWYRQILGQKVEFLVSFYNNEISEKSEIFDDQFSVERPDGSNFTLKIRSTKLEDSAMYFCASIVQGLYGYTFGSGTRLTVV.

The rearrangement joins TRBV7-3 to TRBJ2-1, with TRBD2 matching 7 bases. The V and J ends lost 5 bases and 1 base, in that order; junction bases with no gene match: 8. CDR3 length: 16 amino acids. CDR1 SGHTA and CDR2 FQGTGA come from the germline V gene. The CDR3 DNA follows: TGTGCCAGCAGCCCCAGGGCGGGGGATTCCTACAATGAGCAGTTCTTC. Its protein is CASSPRAGDSYNEQFF.

The chain employs TRBV6-6 and TRBJ1-5; D is perhaps TRBD1 (6 bases). Trimming shortened V by 2 bases and J by 4 bases, and 15 bases separated the two germline ends. CDR1 and CDR2 (germline): MNHNY, SVGAGI (reference sequence). The CDR3 extends over 16 amino acids. CDR3: CASSYGAGAINQPQHF. CDR3 nucleotide sequence: TGTGCCAGCAGTTACGGGGCAGGGGCCATAAATCAGCCCCAGCATTTT.

The genes are TRBV4-3 and TRBJ1-2; D remains ambiguous. The CDR3 spans 17 residues. The germline V gene has CDR1 LGHNA and CDR2 YSLEER. With 1 base removed from V and 2 bases from J, the gap between germline ends came to 17 bases. In nucleotides, the CDR3 is TGCGCCAGCAGCCAAGGGGGAAGGTCCGCCTTGAACTATGGCTACACCTTC. Protein sequence: CASSQGGRSALNYGYTF.

J is TRBJ1-1 and V is TRBV28, with 11 bases fitting TRBD1. From germline, CDR1 is MDHEN and CDR2 SYDVKM. This CDR3 region has 14 residues. V gave up 5 bases and J gave up 6 bases; unmatched junction bases: 5. Here the CDR3 reads CASSGTGGLAEAFF. CDR3 coding DNA: TGTGCCAGCAGTGGGACAGGGGGACTTGCTGAAGCTTTCTTT.

V is TRBV6-5 and J is TRBJ1-4; tentatively, D is TRBD1 (5 bases). Germline loops: CDR1 MNHEY, CDR2 SVGAGI. V lost 6 bases to trimming and J lost 8 bases, with 19 bases between them. The CDR3 length is 15 residues. CDR3 bases: TGTGCCAGCAGAAAAAACAGGCAACCGGGGGAAAAACTGTTTTTT. This sequence encodes CASRKNRQPGEKLFF.

V usage is TRBV7-2 and J usage is TRBJ2-7, with 9 bases fitting TRBD1. Germline V gene lookup returns CDR1 SGHTA and CDR2 FQGNSA. V lost 4 bases and J lost 2; bases outside the gene matches: 6. This CDR3 has 15 amino acids. CDR3 coding DNA: TGTGCCAGCAGCTCCCGGGACAGGGCCGCCTACGAGCAGTACTTC. Amino acids: CASSSRDRAAYEQYF.

The gene calls are TRBV7-6 and TRBJ1-1, with D unresolved. Germline V gene lookup returns CDR1 SGHVS and CDR2 FNYEAQ. The CDR3 is 11 residues long. Trimming left V 4 bases short and J 7 bases short, with 7 bases between. The CDR3 protein is CASSSSIEAFF. The CDR3 region has the DNA TGTGCCAGCAGCTCTTCCATTGAAGCTTTCTTT.

The chain is built from TRBV5-1 and TRBJ2-2; 9 nucleotides match TRBD1. The CDR3 extends over 15 amino acids. V trimming: 1 base; J trimming: 5 bases; junction bases outside the gene matches: 3. Per the germline V gene, CDR1 is SGHRS and CDR2 is YFSETQ. CDR3 sequence: CASSLTGGVTGELFF. The CDR3 region has the DNA TGCGCCAGCAGCTTGACAGGGGGCGTGACCGGGGAGCTGTTTTTT.